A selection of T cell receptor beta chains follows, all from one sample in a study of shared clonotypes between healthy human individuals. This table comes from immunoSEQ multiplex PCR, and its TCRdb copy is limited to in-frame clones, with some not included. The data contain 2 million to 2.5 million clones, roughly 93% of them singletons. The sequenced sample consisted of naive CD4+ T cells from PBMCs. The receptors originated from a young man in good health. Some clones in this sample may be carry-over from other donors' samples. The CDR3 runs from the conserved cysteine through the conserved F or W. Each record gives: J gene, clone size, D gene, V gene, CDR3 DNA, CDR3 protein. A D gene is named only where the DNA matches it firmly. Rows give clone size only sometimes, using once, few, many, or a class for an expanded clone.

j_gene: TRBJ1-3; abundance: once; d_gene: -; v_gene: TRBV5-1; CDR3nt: TGCGCCAGCAGCTTGATAGGGGGGTCTGGAAACACCATATATTTT; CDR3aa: CASSLIGGSGNTIYF
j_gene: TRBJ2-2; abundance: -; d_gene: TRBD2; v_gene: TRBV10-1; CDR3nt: TGCGCCAGCAGCTCCGGGACTAGCGGGACCCGCGGGGAGCTGTTTTTT; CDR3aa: CASSSGTSGTRGELFF
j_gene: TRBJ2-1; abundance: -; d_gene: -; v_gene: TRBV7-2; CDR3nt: TGTGCCAGCAGCTTCAGGGTAAGGCCGGGTGAGCAGTTCTTC; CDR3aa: CASSFRVRPGEQFF
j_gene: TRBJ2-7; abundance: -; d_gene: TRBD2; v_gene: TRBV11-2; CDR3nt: TGTGCCAGCAGCTTAGATGAACTAGCGGGAGTACACGAGCAGTACTTC; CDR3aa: CASSLDELAGVHEQYF
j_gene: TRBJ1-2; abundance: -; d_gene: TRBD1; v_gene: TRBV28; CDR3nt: TGTGCCAGCAGTTCCGCCGGGACAGCTTATGGCTACACCTTC; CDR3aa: CASSSAGTAYGYTF
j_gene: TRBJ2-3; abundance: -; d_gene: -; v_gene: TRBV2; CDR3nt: TGTGCCAGCAATAAAGGGCAGGCCACAGATACGCAGTATTTT; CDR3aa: CASNKGQATDTQYF
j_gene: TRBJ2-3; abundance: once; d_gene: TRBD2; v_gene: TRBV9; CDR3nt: TGTGCCAGCAGCGTAACCCCCTACGGGGCTAGCGGGGATCGCACGGATACGCAGTATTTT; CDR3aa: CASSVTPYGASGDRTDTQYF
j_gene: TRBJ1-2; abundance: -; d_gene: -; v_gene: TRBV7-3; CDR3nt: TGTGCCAGCAGCTACAACCAGGGAATTGGCTACACCTTC; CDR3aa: CASSYNQGIGYTF
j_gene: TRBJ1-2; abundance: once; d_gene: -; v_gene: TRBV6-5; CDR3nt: TGTGCCAGCAGTTACTCGGGAAACATCAACTATGGCTACACCTTC; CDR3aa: CASSYSGNINYGYTF
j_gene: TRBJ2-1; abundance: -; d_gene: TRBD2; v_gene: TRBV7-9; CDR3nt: TGTGCCAGCAGCTTTCTAGCGGGAGGTATTAATGAGCAGTTCTTC; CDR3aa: CASSFLAGGINEQFF
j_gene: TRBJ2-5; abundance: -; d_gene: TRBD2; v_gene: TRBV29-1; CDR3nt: TGCAGCGTTACCCCCCATGGACTAGCGGGAGTCGAGACCCAGTACTTC; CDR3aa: CSVTPHGLAGVETQYF
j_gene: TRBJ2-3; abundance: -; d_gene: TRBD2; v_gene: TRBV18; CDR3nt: TGTGCCAGCTCCTCTAGCGGGGGGATCGTTGATACGCAGTATTTT; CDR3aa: CASSSSGGIVDTQYF
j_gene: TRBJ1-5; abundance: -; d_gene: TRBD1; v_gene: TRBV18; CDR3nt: TGTGCCAGCTCACCATTGGGGCCGGGACAGGGCAATCAGCCCCAGCATTTT; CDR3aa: CASSPLGPGQGNQPQHF
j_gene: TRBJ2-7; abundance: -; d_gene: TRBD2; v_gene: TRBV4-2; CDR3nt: TGTGCCAGCAGCCAAGCACCTAGCGGGACTTCAGGCGAGCAGTACTTC; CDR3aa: CASSQAPSGTSGEQYF
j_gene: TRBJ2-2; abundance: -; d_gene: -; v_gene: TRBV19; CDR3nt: TGTGCCAGTAGTATAGGGCAGAGGAACACCGGGGAGCTGTTTTTT; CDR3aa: CASSIGQRNTGELFF
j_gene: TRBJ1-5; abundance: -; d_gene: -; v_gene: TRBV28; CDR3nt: TGTGCCAGCAGTCCAGGCCTCGGGGATCAGCCCCAGCATTTT; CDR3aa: CASSPGLGDQPQHF
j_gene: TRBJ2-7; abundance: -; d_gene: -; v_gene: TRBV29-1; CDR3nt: TGCAGCGTGACCATAGGACAGCGTTCCTACGAGCAGTACTTC; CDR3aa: CSVTIGQRSYEQYF
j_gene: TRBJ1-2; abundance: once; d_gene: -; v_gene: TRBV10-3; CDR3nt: TGTGCCATCAGTGAGAGGGTGACCTATGGCTACACCTTC; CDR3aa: CAISERVTYGYTF
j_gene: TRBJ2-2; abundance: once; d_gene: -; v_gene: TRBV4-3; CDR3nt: TGCGCCAGCAGCCGGGGACTTAACACCGGGGAGCTGTTTTTT; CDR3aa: CASSRGLNTGELFF
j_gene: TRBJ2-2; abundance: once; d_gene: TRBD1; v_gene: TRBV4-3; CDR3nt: TGCGCCAGCAGCCAGACAGGGGCGGCCGGGGAGCTGTTTTTT; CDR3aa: CASSQTGAAGELFF
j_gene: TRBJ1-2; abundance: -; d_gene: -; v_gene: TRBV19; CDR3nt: TGTGCCTCCAGAGAGAGTATTAACTATGGCTACACCTTC; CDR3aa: CASRESINYGYTF
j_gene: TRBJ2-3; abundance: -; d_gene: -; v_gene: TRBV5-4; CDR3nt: TGTGCCAGCAGTCCCGCGGCAGGGCAATCCGATACGCAGTATTTT; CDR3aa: CASSPAAGQSDTQYF
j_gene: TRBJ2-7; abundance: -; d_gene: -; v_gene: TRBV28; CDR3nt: TGTGCCAGCAGACTTTCTTCCTACGAGCAGTACTTC; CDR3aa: CASRLSSYEQYF
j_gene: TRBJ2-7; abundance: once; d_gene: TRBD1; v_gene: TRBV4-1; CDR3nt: TGCGCCAGCAGCCAAGAAAGAGGGGACAGGGGAGACGAGCAGTACTTC; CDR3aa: CASSQERGDRGDEQYF
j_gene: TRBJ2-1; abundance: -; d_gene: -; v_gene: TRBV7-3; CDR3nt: TGTGCCAGCAGCTTAACGGCCTCCTACAATGAGCAGTTCTTC; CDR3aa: CASSLTASYNEQFF
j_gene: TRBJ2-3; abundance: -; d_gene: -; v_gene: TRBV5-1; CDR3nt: TGCGCCAGCAGCTTGGTTGGTGGCCTTAGCACAGATACGCAGTATTTT; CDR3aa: CASSLVGGLSTDTQYF
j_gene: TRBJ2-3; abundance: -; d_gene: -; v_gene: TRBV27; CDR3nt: TGTGCCAGCAGTTTTTTTGCGGGATGGGTCACAGATACGCAGTATTTT; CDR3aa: CASSFFAGWVTDTQYF
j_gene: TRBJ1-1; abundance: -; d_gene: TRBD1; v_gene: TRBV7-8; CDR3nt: TGTGCCAGCAGCTTAGCGGTTGGGACAGGTATTCATAAGACGGCTTTCTTT; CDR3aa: CASSLAVGTGIHKTAFF
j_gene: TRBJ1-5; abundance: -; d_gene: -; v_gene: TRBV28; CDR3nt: TGTGCCAGCACCGCCCCGGGGGGGGGTGGGCAGCCCCAGCATTTT; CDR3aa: CASTAPGGGGQPQHF
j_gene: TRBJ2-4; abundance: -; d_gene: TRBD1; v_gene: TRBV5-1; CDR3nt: TGCGCCAGCAGCTCAGGGGGATCGGCCAAAAACATTCAGTACTTC; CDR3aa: CASSSGGSAKNIQYF
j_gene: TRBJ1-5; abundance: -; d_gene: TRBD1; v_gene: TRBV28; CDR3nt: TGTGCCAGCAGGTCCCCGGACAGGGGGAATCAGCCCCAGCATTTT; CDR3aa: CASRSPDRGNQPQHF
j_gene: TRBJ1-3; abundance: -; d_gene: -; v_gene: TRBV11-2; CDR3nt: TGTGCCAGCAGCTTAGCGTGGTCTGGAAACACCATATATTTT; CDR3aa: CASSLAWSGNTIYF
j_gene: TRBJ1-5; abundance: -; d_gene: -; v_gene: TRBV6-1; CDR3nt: TGTGCCAGCAGTGATCCGACTCAGCCCCAGCATTTT; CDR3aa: CASSDPTQPQHF
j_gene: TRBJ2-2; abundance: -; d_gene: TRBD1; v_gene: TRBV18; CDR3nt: TGTGCCAGCTCACCACTGCAGGGGGCGGTCGACGGGGAGCTGTTTTTT; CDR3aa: CASSPLQGAVDGELFF
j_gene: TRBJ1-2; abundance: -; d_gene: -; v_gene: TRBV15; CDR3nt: TGTGCCACCAGCAGAGCCACAGGGACTTTTTATGGCTACACCTTC; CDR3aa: CATSRATGTFYGYTF
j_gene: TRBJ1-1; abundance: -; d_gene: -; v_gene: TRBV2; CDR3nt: TGTGCCAGCAGTAAAGGGGGGAACACTGAAGCTTTCTTT; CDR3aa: CASSKGGNTEAFF
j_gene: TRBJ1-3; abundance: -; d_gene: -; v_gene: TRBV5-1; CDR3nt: TGCGCCAGCAGCTCCGCTTCGGGCGGAAACACCATATATTTT; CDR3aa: CASSSASGGNTIYF
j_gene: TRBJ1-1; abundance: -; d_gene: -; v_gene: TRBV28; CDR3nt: TGTGCCAGCAGTTTAGGAGGGGCCGGACGCATGAACACTGAAGCTTTCTTT; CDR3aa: CASSLGGAGRMNTEAFF
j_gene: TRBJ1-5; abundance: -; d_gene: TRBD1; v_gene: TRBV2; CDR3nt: TGTGCCAGCAGTCCAGACAGGGACAATCAGCCCCAGCATTTT; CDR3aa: CASSPDRDNQPQHF
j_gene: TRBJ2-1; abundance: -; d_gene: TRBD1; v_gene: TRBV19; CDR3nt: TGTGCCAGTAGCCACACAGGGGGATACGTCGGTGAGCAGTTCTTC; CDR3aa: CASSHTGGYVGEQFF
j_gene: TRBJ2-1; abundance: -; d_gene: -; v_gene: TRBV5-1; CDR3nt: TGCGCCAGCAGCCGAGACAGACCCTCGTACAATGAGCAGTTCTTC; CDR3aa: CASSRDRPSYNEQFF
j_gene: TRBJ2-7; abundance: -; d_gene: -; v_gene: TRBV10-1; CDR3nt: TGCGCCAGCAGTGAGAACCGGCGGTCGGTGGTCTCCTACGAGCAGTACTTC; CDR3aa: CASSENRRSVVSYEQYF
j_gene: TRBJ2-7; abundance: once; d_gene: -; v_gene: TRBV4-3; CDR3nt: TGCGCCAGCAGCCAAGAGTGGGGGGAATGGTACGAGCAGTACTTC; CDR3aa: CASSQEWGEWYEQYF
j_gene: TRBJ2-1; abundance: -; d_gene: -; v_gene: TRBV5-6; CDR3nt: TGTGCCAGCAGCTTGGTTGCCGGGACCCCCAATGAGCAGTTCTTC; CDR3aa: CASSLVAGTPNEQFF
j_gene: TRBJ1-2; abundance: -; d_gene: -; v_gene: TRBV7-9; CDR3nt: TGTGCCAGCGGGAGGACCTATGGCTACACCTTC; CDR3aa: CASGRTYGYTF
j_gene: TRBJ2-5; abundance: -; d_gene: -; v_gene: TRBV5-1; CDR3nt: TGCGCCAGCAGCTTGGGGACAGCCCTTCAAGAGACCCAGTACTTC; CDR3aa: CASSLGTALQETQYF
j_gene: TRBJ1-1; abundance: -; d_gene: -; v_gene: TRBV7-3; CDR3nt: TGTGCCAGCAGCTCTGAAGCCCCCGGGCCAGGTGGGGGTGAAGCTTTCTTT; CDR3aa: CASSSEAPGPGGGEAFF
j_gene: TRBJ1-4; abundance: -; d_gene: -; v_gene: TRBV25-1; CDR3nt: TGTGCCAGCAGTGAATACGGTGAAAAACTGTTTTTT; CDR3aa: CASSEYGEKLFF
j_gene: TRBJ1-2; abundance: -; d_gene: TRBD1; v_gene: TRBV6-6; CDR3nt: TGTGCCAGCAGTGACAGGGGGGCGAGTGGCTACACCTTC; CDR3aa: CASSDRGASGYTF
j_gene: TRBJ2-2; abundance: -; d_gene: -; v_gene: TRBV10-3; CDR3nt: TGTGCCATCAGTGACCCCCGCGGCCTCCCGGGGACCGGGGAGCTGTTTTTT; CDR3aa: CAISDPRGLPGTGELFF